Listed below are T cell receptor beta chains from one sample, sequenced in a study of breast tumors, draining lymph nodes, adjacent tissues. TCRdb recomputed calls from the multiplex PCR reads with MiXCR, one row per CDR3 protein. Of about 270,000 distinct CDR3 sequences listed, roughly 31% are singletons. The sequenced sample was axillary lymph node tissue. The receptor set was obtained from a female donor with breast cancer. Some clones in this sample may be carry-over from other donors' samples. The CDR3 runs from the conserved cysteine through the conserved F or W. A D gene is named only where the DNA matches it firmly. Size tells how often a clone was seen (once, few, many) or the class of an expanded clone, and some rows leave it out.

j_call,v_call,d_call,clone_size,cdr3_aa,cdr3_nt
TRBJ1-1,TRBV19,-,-,CASSAGVMNTEAFF,TGTGCCAGTAGTGCAGGGGTCATGAACACTGAAGCTTTCTTT
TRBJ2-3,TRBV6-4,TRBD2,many,CASSETWGGSTDTQYF,TGTGCCAGCAGTGAGACGTGGGGGGGGAGCACAGATACGCAGTATTTT
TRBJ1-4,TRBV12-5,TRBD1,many,CASGLGDSGEKLFF,TGTGCTAGTGGTTTGGGGGACAGCGGCGAAAAACTGTTTTTT
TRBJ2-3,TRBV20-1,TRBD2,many,CSARDSASGSLRYF,TGCAGTGCTAGAGATTCGGCTAGCGGGAGCCTCCGGTATTTT
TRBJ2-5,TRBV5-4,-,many,CASSLGLGPETQYF,TGTGCCAGCAGCTTGGGTCTAGGCCCAGAGACCCAGTACTTC
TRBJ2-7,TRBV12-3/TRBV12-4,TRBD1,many,CASSQTGSEQYF,TGTGCCAGCAGTCAGACAGGGTCCGAGCAGTACTTC
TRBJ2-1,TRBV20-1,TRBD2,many,CSASLGLAGGFEQFF,TGCAGTGCTAGTTTGGGACTAGCGGGAGGTTTTGAGCAGTTCTTC
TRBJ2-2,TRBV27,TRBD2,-,CASSSFSGSHGELFF,TGTGCCAGCAGTTCATTTAGCGGGAGCCACGGGGAGCTGTTTTTT
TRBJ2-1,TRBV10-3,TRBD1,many,CAIRVTGSSRNEQFF,TGTGCCATCAGGGTGACAGGGTCATCGCGGAATGAGCAGTTCTTC
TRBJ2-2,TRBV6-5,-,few,CASSFRGKSGTGELFF,TGTGCCAGCAGTTTTCGAGGGAAATCGGGCACCGGGGAGCTGTTTTTT
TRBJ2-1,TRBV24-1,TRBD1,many,CATSGFGQGYNEQFF,TGTGCCACCTCAGGATTTGGACAGGGGTACAATGAGCAGTTCTTC
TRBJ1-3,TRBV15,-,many,CATVGRGAPGNTIYF,TGTGCCACGGTCGGGCGGGGGGCGCCTGGAAACACCATATATTTT
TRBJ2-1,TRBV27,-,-,CASRHREYNEQFF,TGTGCCAGCAGACACAGAGAATACAATGAGCAGTTCTTC